This T cell receptor (beta chain) is from a study of preoperative IRX-2 immunotherapy in early breast cancer. Germline V gene data show CDR1 as GTSNPN and CDR2 as SVGIG (reference sequence). This CDR3 has 14 residues. The V gene lost 2 bases and the J gene lost 3 bases, with 8 bases spanning the gap. The treatment is: preoperative locoregional IRX-2 cytokine immunotherapy. This phase Ib study tested locoregional IRX-2 cytokine immunotherapy given before surgery. The assay was immunoSEQ multiplex PCR, and TCRdb's table has in-frame clones only and misses some. The sample consists of some 99,000 clones, around 86% of them appearing once.

Source: tumor tissue, taken after IRX-2 immunotherapy. The origin of this receptor is a human donor with breast cancer. The chain is built from TRBV30 and TRBJ1-6; D remains unclear. The CDR3 nucleotides read TGTGCCTGGAGTTCAGGAGTCTATAATTCACCCCTCCACTTT. Residues: CAWSSGVYNSPLHF.